This passage covers 18 T cell receptor beta chains from one sample sequenced in a study of T cell responses to AZD1222 COVID-19 vaccine. Here immunoSEQ multiplex PCR was the method, and the copy in TCRdb shows in-frame clones only, minus some. The profile shows about 46,000 clones, around nine tenths of them singletons. The sample here was peripheral blood, taken 28 days after the second AZD1222 dose. The receptors were gathered from an adult who received the AZD1222 COVID-19 vaccine.

The genes are TRBV6-2 or TRBV6-3 and TRBJ2-7, with D unresolved. Trimming removed 4 bases from V and 4 bases from J, with 11 bases in between. CDR1 and CDR2 from the germline V gene are MNHEY and SVGEGT. This CDR3 has 13 amino acids. The CDR3 DNA follows: TGTGCCAGCAGTTGGCAGGTTCCTTACGAGCAGTACTTC. This codes for CASSWQVPYEQYF.

Note on this clone: One junction end disagrees with the germline gene, perhaps due to a read error. The chain joins TRBV5-1 to TRBJ2-1; 9 nucleotides match TRBD2. From germline, CDR1 is SGHRS and CDR2 YFSETQ. The CDR3 length is 16 residues. The CDR3 region is CASSLAQMVAGDPTVF. Here the CDR3 DNA reads TGCGCCAGCAGCTTGGCCCAAATGGTAGCGGGAGATCCGACGGTCTTC.

The chain is built from TRBV9 and TRBJ1-6; a possible D gene is TRBD1 (6 bases). Germline V gene sequence: CDR1 SGDLS, CDR2 YYNGEE. There are 14 residues in the CDR3. With 1 base removed from V and 13 bases from J, the gap between germline ends came to 15 bases. CDR3 sequence (DNA): TGTGCCAGCAGCGTAAGGGGGGAGTCAGCTCCCCTCCACTTT. Residues: CASSVRGESAPLHF.

The rearrangement joins TRBV13 to TRBJ2-7; TRBD1 matches 10 bases. The CDR3 is 14 residues long. With V trimmed by 5 bases and J by 4 bases, 5 bases remained unmatched. The germline CDR1 and CDR2 sequences are PRHDT and FYEKMQ (reference sequence). The CDR3 protein is CASSPRDRGYEQYF. The CDR3 DNA follows: TGTGCCAGCAGCCCCCGGGACAGGGGATACGAGCAGTACTTC.

The CDR3 sequence is CASSPFGTGLYEQYF. The CDR3 region has the DNA TGTGCCAGCAGTCCCTTTGGGACAGGCCTCTACGAGCAGTACTTC. The chain has TRBV2 and TRBJ2-7, with 8 bases lining up with TRBD1. The V and J ends lost 5 bases and 3 bases, in that order; junction bases with no gene match: 9. CDR1 is SNHLY and CDR2 is FYNNEI in the germline V gene. The length of the CDR3 is 15 residues.

This rearrangement joins TRBV28 to TRBJ1-4; 9 nucleotides align to TRBD1. V lost 6 bases, J lost 5 bases, and 13 bases stayed unmatched. CDR3 length equals 17 residues. CDR1 and CDR2 (germline): MDHEN, SYDVKM. In nucleotides, the CDR3 is TGTGCCAGCAGCCCACAGGACAGGGGACGGCGGAATGAAAAACTGTTTTTT. It is translated as CASSPQDRGRRNEKLFF.

Regarding this clone: This CDR3 is also generated by other DNA sequences in the sample. The chain is built from TRBV19 and TRBJ2-7; D possibly corresponds to TRBD2 (5 bases). The CDR3 extends over 14 amino acids. Trimming left V 3 bases short and J 2 bases short, with 11 bases between. Germline V gene data show CDR1 as LNHDA and CDR2 as SQIVND (reference sequence). The CDR3 sequence is CASSIDRGTYEQYF. The CDR3 DNA is TGTGCCAGTAGTATTGACCGGGGAACCTACGAGCAGTACTTC. The full variable domain, in which reference TRBV19 and TRBJ2-7 provide the parts outside the CDR3, is DGGITQSPKYLFRKEGQNVTLSCEQNLNHDAMYWYRQDPGQGLRLIYYSQIVNDFQKGDIAEGYSVSREKKESFPLTVTSAQKNPTAFYLCASSIDRGTYEQYFGPGTRLTVT.

This chain connects TRBV19 to TRBJ1-5; D is ambiguous. CDR1 is LNHDA, CDR2 SQIVND, per germline (reference sequence). CDR3 length: 14 amino acids. Deletions cut 3 bases from V and 7 bases from J, with 13 bases between. CDR3 in DNA: TGTGCCAGTAGTATCTTAGGCGTGGGACAGCCCCAGCATTTT. This encodes CASSILGVGQPQHF. The full variable domain, completed using reference TRBV19 and TRBJ1-5, is DGGITQSPKYLFRKEGQNVTLSCEQNLNHDAMYWYRQDPGQGLRLIYYSQIVNDFQKGDIAEGYSVSREKKESFPLTVTSAQKNPTAFYLCASSILGVGQPQHFGDGTRLSIL.

The chain carries TRBV19 and TRBJ2-1; D may be TRBD1 (6 bases). Germline lookup yields CDR1 LNHDA and CDR2 SQIVND (reference sequence). Trimming left V 3 bases short and J 9 bases short, with 9 bases between. CDR3 length: 12 amino acids. CDR3 region: CASSILGGEQFF. CDR3 coding DNA: TGTGCCAGTAGTATCTTAGGGGGTGAGCAGTTCTTC.

This chain links TRBV4-1 with TRBJ1-4, with D perhaps TRBD1 (6 bases). V was pared by 3 bases and J by 12 bases, with 14 bases between. CDR1 MGHRA and CDR2 YSYEKL come from the germline V gene. This CDR3 comprises 13 residues. As DNA, the CDR3 is TGCGCCAGCAGCCAGACCTGGGAGGGGGAACTGTTTTTT. This translates into CASSQTWEGELFF.

The CDR3 DNA sequence: TGTGCCAGCAGCTTAGATACAGGGGCTGAGGATGACTATGGCTACACCTTC. Protein product: CASSLDTGAEDDYGYTF. J is TRBJ1-2 and V is TRBV7-8; 7 bases are a match to TRBD1. Germline trimming cut 1 base from V and 3 bases from J; bases unmatched to any gene: 11. The CDR3 extends over 17 amino acids. Germline V gene data show CDR1 as SGHVS and CDR2 as FQNEAQ.

V and J are TRBV29-1 and TRBJ1-2; D is possibly TRBD1 (6 bases). The V end lost 3 bases, the J end lost 4 bases, and 12 bases lay between the germline ends. The CDR3 has 13 amino acids. CDR1 and CDR2 (germline): SQVTM, ANQGSEA. CDR3 sequence: CSVESGDTYGYTF. The CDR3 nucleotides are TGCAGCGTTGAGTCGGGGGACACCTATGGCTACACCTTC.

The chain links TRBV6-6 to TRBJ1-3; perhaps TRBD1 as D (6 bases). V was trimmed by 6 bases and J by 0 bases, leaving 12 bases between them. The germline V gene has CDR1 MNHNY and CDR2 SVGAGI (reference sequence). The CDR3 is 15 amino acids. The CDR3 spells CASRTRGSSGNTIYF. DNA for the CDR3: TGTGCCAGCAGAACTAGGGGGAGCTCTGGAAACACCATATATTTT.

This sequence joins TRBV6-1 and TRBJ2-5; the match to TRBD1 covers 8 bases. Germline CDR1 MNHNS, CDR2 SASEGT. The CDR3 spans 14 residues. V was pared by 3 bases and J by 5 bases, with 5 bases of the junction left unmatched. The CDR3 sequence is CASSEDRVGETQYF. For the CDR3, the DNA is TGTGCCAGCAGTGAGGACAGGGTTGGCGAGACCCAGTACTTC.

V usage is TRBV5-4 and J usage is TRBJ2-7; perhaps TRBD2 as D (6 bases). V shed 1 base and J shed 3 bases, with 14 bases lying between them. From germline, CDR1 is SGHNT and CDR2 YYREEE (reference sequence). The CDR3 is 15 residues long. For the CDR3, the DNA is TGTGCCAGCAGCTTGCCCGGGACTCTTCTCTACGAGCAGTACTTC. Protein sequence: CASSLPGTLLYEQYF.

The rearrangement links TRBV19 to TRBJ2-1; TRBD2 matches 12 bases. The CDR3 runs 15 residues. Trimming removed 5 bases from V and 7 bases from J; junction bases left unmatched: 6. Germline CDR1 LNHDA, CDR2 SQIVND (reference sequence). DNA for the CDR3: TGTGCCAGTAGTGGACTAGCGGGATATTTGAATGAGCAGTTCTTC. This encodes CASSGLAGYLNEQFF.

This chain links TRBV11-2 with TRBJ2-7, with TRBD2 matching over 11 bases. The CDR3 extends over 15 amino acids. Germline values: CDR1 SGHAT, CDR2 FQNNGV. V was clipped by 2 bases and J by 3 bases; unmatched bases: 3. CDR3 nucleotide sequence: TGTGCCAGCAGCTTAACTAGCGGGAGCAGCTACGAGCAGTACTTC. Protein: CASSLTSGSSYEQYF.

This sequence joins TRBV11-2 and TRBJ2-1; 7 bases match TRBD2. The ends lost 2 bases at V and 2 bases at J; junction bases unmatched: 3. The CDR3 extends over 15 amino acids. Germline CDR1 SGHAT, CDR2 FQNNGV. CDR3 in amino acids: CASSLWGLTYNEQFF. CDR3 in DNA: TGTGCCAGCAGCTTATGGGGACTAACCTACAATGAGCAGTTCTTC.